The clone carrying this T cell receptor beta chain appeared a single time. What it recognizes is unknown. Germline CDR1 is LNHDA and CDR2 is SQIVND (reference sequence). V shed 2 bases and J shed 2 bases, with 12 bases lying between them. This CDR3 has 15 residues. Genomic DNA served as template for TCR beta VDJ and CDR3 profiling. From the reads, TCRdb called clonotypes with MiXCR, one entry per CDR3 protein. Counted here are around 190,000 distinct CDR3 sequences, roughly 50% occurring once; the ten biggest clones make up about an eighth. Sequencing was done on patients that had shown CD8+CD57+ cell expansion by flow cytometry. The cohort consisted entirely of patients having severe acquired aplastic anemia. Blood sampling was performed on the patients, and none of them had received therapy by then. The data stem from a study of CD8+CD57+ T cells in acquired aplastic anemia. Across the whole study: Quantities of DNA derived from sorted CD4+ and CD8+ cells averaged approximately 3 ug. Overall study results and limits: The CD8+ Simpson's diversity of patients and controls was not significantly different.

This rearrangement joins TRBV19 to TRBJ2-5; the D is unclear. This receptor was identified in a human donor with aplastic anemia. The sequenced sample consisted of sorted CD4+, CD8+, or CD8+CD57+ T cells (not recorded which) from PBMCs. CDR3 nucleotide sequence: TGTGCCAGTAGTATAATAACAGAGACACAAGAGACCCAGTACTTC. Amino acid sequence: CASSIITETQETQYF.